Presented here are 17 T cell receptor beta chains from one specimen sequenced in a study of T cells after yellow fever vaccination. TCRdb used MiXCR to reprocess the 5' RACE reads, holding one entry per CDR3 protein. The sample lists 250,000 or so distinct CDR3 sequences; roughly 3.5% were seen once. The sample here was PBMCs, taken 15 days after the yellow fever booster vaccination. The receptors originated from a man aged 18 to 35 who received the YFV17D yellow fever vaccine.

The table lists this clonotype with many counts. The chain has TRBV7-8 and TRBJ1-3, with TRBD1 matching 8 bases. The V and J ends lost 5 bases and 4 bases, in that order; junction bases with no gene match: 4. The CDR3 is made up of 14 amino acids. From germline, CDR1 is SGHVS and CDR2 FQNEAQ. The CDR3 bases are TGTGCCAGCAGCCACGGGACAGGCGGAAACACCATATATTTT. Translated, it gives CASSHGTGGNTIYF. Supplemented by reference TRBV7-8 and TRBJ1-3, the full variable domain reads GAGVSQSPRYKVAKRGQDVALRCDPISGHVSLFWYQQALGQGPEFLTYFQNEAQLDKSGLPSDRFFAERPEGSVSTLKIQRTQQEDSAVYLCASSHGTGGNTIYFGEGSWLTVV.

This clonotype was seen repeatedly, ten times or more. The J gene is TRBJ1-1, the V gene TRBV30; weak D call: TRBD1 (5 bases). The CDR3 consists of 14 residues. Deletions cut 0 bases from V and 2 bases from J, with 10 bases between. Germline V gene lookup returns CDR1 GTSNPN and CDR2 SVGIG (reference sequence). CDR3 in DNA: TGTGCCTGGAGTGTACAGACAGATAACACTGAAGCTTTCTTT. Amino acids: CAWSVQTDNTEAFF.

This clonotype was observed at least ten times. The CDR3 spells CASSSRGGLIMNTEAFF. The CDR3 DNA reads TGTGCCAGCAGCTCTAGGGGGGGTCTCATCATGAACACTGAAGCTTTCTTT. V and J are TRBV11-2 and TRBJ1-1; D possibly corresponds to TRBD1 (6 bases). This CDR3 has 17 residues. The ends were cut back, 4 bases at V and 0 bases at J, with 18 bases in the middle. Germline CDR1 reads SGHAT; CDR2 reads FQNNGV.

This clonotype has ten or more counts. The gene calls are TRBV20-1 and TRBJ1-2, with TRBD1 matching 8 bases. Trimming at V came to 2 bases and at J to 9 bases, leaving 11 bases not matched to a gene. Germline V gives CDR1 DFQATT, CDR2 SNEGSKA (reference sequence). CDR3 length: 14 residues. Written as DNA, the CDR3 is TGCAGTGCTAGACTGGAGGCAGGGGGCGTAAGCTACACCTTC. Encoded protein: CSARLEAGGVSYTF.

This clonotype was detected many times. The chain couples TRBV23-1 to TRBJ2-1; D gene unclear. TRBV23-1 carries the ORF label, with uncertain function. This CDR3 region has 13 residues. V dropped 2 bases and J dropped 6 bases, with 8 bases sitting between them. CDR3 DNA: TGCGCCAGCAGTCAAACCCCACCCAATGAGCAGTTCTTC. It codes for CASSQTPPNEQFF.

This clonotype was recorded many times. This sequence joins TRBV12-3 or TRBV12-4 and TRBJ2-7; D is possibly TRBD1 (6 bases). With 5 bases removed from V and 6 bases from J, the gap between germline ends came to 17 bases. The CDR3 covers 14 residues. CDR3 region: CASSLTRQVGEQYF. CDR3 DNA sequence: TGTGCCAGCAGTCTAACCCGACAGGTCGGCGAGCAGTACTTC.

This clonotype was counted a few times. The genes are TRBV7-2 and TRBJ1-5; D remains ambiguous. CDR3 length: 15 residues. CDR1 is SGHTA and CDR2 is FQGNSA in the germline V gene. Trimming took off 3 bases at V and 3 bases at J, with 12 bases between the two ends. CDR3 loop: CASSFVRPPNQPQHF. The CDR3 coding sequence is TGTGCCAGCAGCTTTGTTCGGCCACCCAATCAGCCCCAGCATTTT.

This clonotype was counted at least ten times. The V call is TRBV6-6, the J call TRBJ1-1; D perhaps matches TRBD1 (5 bases). This CDR3 contains 13 residues. The V end lost 5 bases, the J end lost 8 bases, and 15 bases lay between the germline ends. CDR1 is MNHNY, CDR2 SVGAGI, per germline (reference sequence). CDR3 in amino acids: CASSRSREGEAFF. In DNA form, the CDR3 reads TGTGCCAGCAGTCGTAGCAGGGAAGGGGAAGCTTTCTTT.

This clonotype was seen repeatedly, ten times or more. The rearrangement joins TRBV5-1 to TRBJ1-1; D unresolved. The CDR3 is 14 amino acids. Germline lookup yields CDR1 SGHRS and CDR2 YFSETQ. V was trimmed by 4 bases and J by 0 bases, leaving 10 bases between them. CDR3 in amino acids: CASSIDGLNTEAFF. CDR3 in DNA: TGCGCCAGCAGCATAGACGGACTGAACACTGAAGCTTTCTTT. The complete variable domain, with remaining parts taken from reference TRBV5-1 and TRBJ1-1, reads KAGVTQTPRYLIKTRGQQVTLSCSPISGHRSVSWYQQTPGQGLQFLFEYFSETQRNKGNFPGRFSGRQFSNSRSEMNVSTLELGDSALYLCASSIDGLNTEAFFGQGTRLTVV.

This clonotype was detected many times. The rearrangement links TRBV7-2 to TRBJ2-3; 12 positions match TRBD2. Germline assignment: CDR1 SGHTA and CDR2 FQGNSA. This CDR3 comprises 20 residues. V lost 5 bases and J lost 7; bases outside the gene matches: 22. The CDR3 region is CASSQPWDSRLLAGGHTQYF. CDR3 DNA: TGTGCCAGCAGCCAACCGTGGGACAGCCGATTACTAGCGGGGGGCCATACGCAGTATTTT. The full variable domain, with the rest looked up from reference TRBV7-2 and TRBJ2-3, is GAGVSQSPSNKVTEKGKDVELRCDPISGHTALYWYRQSLGQGLEFLIYFQGNSAPDKSGLPSDRFSAERTGGSVSTLTIQRTQQEDSAVYLCASSQPWDSRLLAGGHTQYFGPGTRLTVL.

This clonotype was picked up many times. The rearrangement links TRBV20-1 to TRBJ2-1; no firm D call. V was cut by 5 bases and J by 0 bases, with 14 bases left in between. This CDR3 spans 15 amino acids. Germline CDR1 DFQATT, CDR2 SNEGSKA (reference sequence). CDR3 loop: CSAAGARSSYNEQFF. Here the CDR3 DNA reads TGCAGTGCTGCCGGAGCGAGAAGCTCCTACAATGAGCAGTTCTTC.

This clonotype was seen ten or more times. The chain is built from TRBV7-9 and TRBJ1-1; TRBD1 agrees at 7 bases. Trimming at V came to 1 base and at J to 6 bases, leaving 5 bases not matched to a gene. Germline V lookup: CDR1 SEHNR, CDR2 FQNEAQ (reference sequence). This CDR3 contains 14 residues. CDR3 nucleotides: TGTGCCAGCAGCTTAGAACAGGGGTCCCCTGAAGCTTTCTTT. Its translation is CASSLEQGSPEAFF.

This clonotype was observed many times. The rearrangement links TRBV12-3 or TRBV12-4 to TRBJ2-5; TRBD2 aligns across 8 bases. CDR3 length: 14 residues. The V gene end was trimmed by 7 bases and the J gene end by 5 bases; junction bases not matched to a gene: 9. The CDR3 is CASTPGLGYETQYF. DNA of the CDR3: TGTGCCAGCACCCCGGGACTAGGGTACGAGACCCAGTACTTC.

This clonotype has a count of ten or more. CDR3 nucleotides: TGCAGTGCTAGGTACGGCAAAGATCAGCCCCAGCATTTT. Translation gives CSARYGKDQPQHF. V usage is TRBV20-1 and J usage is TRBJ1-5, with no clear D. The CDR3 is made up of 13 amino acids. The ends were cut back, 3 bases at V and 5 bases at J, with 11 bases in the middle. Germline V gene sequence: CDR1 DFQATT, CDR2 SNEGSKA (reference sequence).

This clonotype was seen at least ten times. The chain has TRBV5-1 and TRBJ1-2; D is ambiguous. V was cut by 3 bases and J by 2 bases, with 11 bases left in between. The CDR3 runs 14 residues. Germline assignment: CDR1 SGHRS and CDR2 YFSETQ. The CDR3 sequence is CASSSTTENYGYTF. CDR3 coding DNA: TGCGCCAGCAGCTCCACTACGGAAAACTATGGCTACACCTTC.

Remarks on this clonotype: Since a much larger clone is just one base distant, this may be a read error. V is TRBV4-3 and J is TRBJ2-7; D perhaps matches TRBD1 (6 bases). Germline V CDR1 and CDR2: LGHNA, YSLEER. The length of the CDR3 is 16 residues. The CDR3 nucleotides are TGCGCCAGCAGCCAAGCCCCCCTACAGGGCTCCTACGAGAAGTACTTC. Protein sequence: CASSQAPLQGSYEKYF.

The rearrangement uses TRBV5-1 and TRBJ2-1, with TRBD2 matching 8 bases. With V trimmed by 0 bases and J by 4 bases, 3 bases remained unmatched. The V gene's germline CDR1 is SGHRS and CDR2 YFSETQ. This CDR3 spans 15 amino acids. This chain's CDR3 is CASSLDSSGYNEQFF. CDR3 bases: TGCGCCAGCAGCTTGGATTCTAGCGGGTACAATGAGCAGTTCTTC.